The 8 T cell receptor beta chains in this list originate from one sample, sequenced in a study of cytomegalovirus exposure and HLA in healthy donors. PCR amplification relied on 60 Vbeta primers (plus 13 Jbeta primers). Produced via immunoSEQ multiplex PCR; TCRdb's table is partial and in-frame only. This sample yields some 80,000 clones, of which roughly 74% are seen a single time; around 3.7% belongs to the top ten. Sequencing was performed on PBMCs. The receptors were sampled from a man between 35 and 55 years old in good health and CMV-seronegative.

The genes are TRBV4-1 and TRBJ2-7, with 12 bases that match TRBD2. This CDR3 spans 19 amino acids. V dropped 2 bases and J dropped 4; count of bases not matched to a gene: 15. The germline V gene encodes CDR1 MGHRA and CDR2 YSYEKL. The chain's CDR3 is CASSQIVTSGGLEGYEQYF. The DNA of the CDR3 is TGCGCCAGCAGCCAAATAGTGACTAGCGGGGGCCTCGAAGGGTACGAGCAGTACTTC.

J is TRBJ2-3 and V is TRBV10-2, with 8 bases fitting TRBD2. Germline trimming cut 5 bases from V and 4 bases from J; bases unmatched to any gene: 5. The CDR3 is made up of 14 amino acids. Looked up from germline, CDR1 is WSHSY and CDR2 is SAAADI. CDR3: CASSRGGSADTQYF. CDR3 nucleotides: TGCGCCAGCAGTCGGGGGGGGTCGGCAGATACGCAGTATTTT.

This chain uses TRBV6-5 with TRBJ2-7, with 8 bases fitting TRBD2. This CDR3 comprises 14 residues. V lost 6 bases, J lost 7 bases, and 11 bases stayed unmatched. Germline V gene lookup returns CDR1 MNHEY and CDR2 SVGAGI. The CDR3: CASRPGGAAGEQYF. In DNA, the CDR3 is TGTGCCAGCAGACCCGGGGGGGCCGCTGGGGAGCAGTACTTC.

J is TRBJ2-2 and V is TRBV7-9, with TRBD1 identical over 7 bases. The CDR3 extends over 15 amino acids. The germline gives CDR1 SEHNR, CDR2 FQNEAQ (reference sequence). J was trimmed by 0 bases and V by 4 bases; bases with no gene match: 2. The CDR3 coding sequence is TGTGCCAGCAGCTCGACAGGGACGAACACCGGGGAGCTGTTTTTT. Amino acids: CASSSTGTNTGELFF. Full variable domain (outside the CDR3, taken from reference TRBV7-9 and TRBJ2-2): DTGVSQNPRHKITKRGQNVTFRCDPISEHNRLYWYRQTLGQGPEFLTYFQNEAQLEKSRLLSDRFSAERPKGSFSTLEIQRTEQGDSAMYLCASSSTGTNTGELFFGEGSRLTVL.

The chain uses TRBV9 and TRBJ2-1; D perhaps matches TRBD2 (6 bases). The CDR3 spans 13 residues. Trimming took 3 bases from V and 7 from J, leaving 11 bases between them. In germline, CDR1 is SGDLS, CDR2 YYNGEE. This chain's CDR3 is CASSAGLHNEQFF. The CDR3 DNA follows: TGTGCCAGCAGCGCGGGACTCCATAATGAGCAGTTCTTC.

This chain uses TRBV7-8 with TRBJ1-1; D remains unclear. The CDR3 is made up of 15 amino acids. The germline V gene encodes CDR1 SGHVS and CDR2 FQNEAQ. V lost 1 base and J lost 0, with 9 bases in between. CDR3 DNA sequence: TGTGCCAGCAGCTTAGATCCCTTAATGAACACTGAAGCTTTCTTT. Protein product: CASSLDPLMNTEAFF.

CDR3 in DNA: TGTGCCAGCTCCGTGGGGGGTTCCTACGAGCAGTACTTC. It translates to CASSVGGSYEQYF. This chain connects TRBV27 to TRBJ2-5; possible D gene TRBD2, 6 bases. The J call may be in error: the DNA end matches TRBJ2-7 better. Germline V CDR1 and CDR2: MNHEY, SMNVEV (reference sequence). This CDR3 has 13 amino acids.

The V gene is TRBV29-1, the J gene TRBJ2-3, with D maybe TRBD1 (5 bases). Germline loops: CDR1 SQVTM, CDR2 ANQGSEA. Trimming left V 4 bases short and J 3 bases short, with 14 bases between. The length of the CDR3 is 14 residues. The CDR3 sequence is CSVVRPGQTDTQYF. CDR3 nucleotides: TGCAGCGTTGTTCGACCAGGGCAGACAGATACGCAGTATTTT.